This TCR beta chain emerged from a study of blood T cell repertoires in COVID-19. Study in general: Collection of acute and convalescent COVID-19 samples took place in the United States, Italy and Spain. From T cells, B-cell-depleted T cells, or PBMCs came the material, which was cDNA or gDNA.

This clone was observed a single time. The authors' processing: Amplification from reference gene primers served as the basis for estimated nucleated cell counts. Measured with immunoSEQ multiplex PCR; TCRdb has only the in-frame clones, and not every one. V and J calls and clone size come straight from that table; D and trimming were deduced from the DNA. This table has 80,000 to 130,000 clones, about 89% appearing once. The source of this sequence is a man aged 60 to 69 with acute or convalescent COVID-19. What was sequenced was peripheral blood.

The CDR3 DNA follows: TGTGCCTGGAGTGTACGGAGCGTTACAGGGGATGAAAAACTGTTTTTT. Translating it yields CAWSVRSVTGDEKLFF. The chain has TRBV30 and TRBJ1-4, with 7 bases aligning to TRBD1. Germline V lookup: CDR1 GTSNPN, CDR2 SVGIG (reference sequence). Trimming at V came to 0 bases and at J to 6 bases, leaving 10 bases not matched to a gene. CDR3 length: 16 residues. Full variable domain (remainder filled in from reference TRBV30 and TRBJ1-4): SQTIHQWPATLVQPVGSPLSLECTVEGTSNPNLYWYRQAAGRGLQLLFYSVGIGQISSEVPQNLSASRPQDRQFILSSKKLLLSDSGFYLCAWSVRSVTGDEKLFFGSGTQLSVL.